This T cell receptor beta chain was captured in a study of long-term antiretroviral therapy in people with HIV. Study-wide results and caveats: Pre-ART clonal expansion yielded clones that dominated the repertoire at all time points. HIV repertoires showed narrower CDR3 length ranges than controls.

This clone came up a few times. Antigen: not known. The V gene lost 4 bases and the J gene lost 2 bases, with 15 bases spanning the gap. The CDR3 sequence is 15 residues long. Germline CDR1 SGDLS, CDR2 YYNGEE. Specimens retained roughly 1-11 million cryopreserved PBMC preceding DNA extraction. Researchers report immunoSEQ v3.0 was run at survey level. Using immunoSEQ multiplex PCR, the repertoire was profiled, and TCRdb retains in-frame clones only, with some absent. The repertoire holds approximately 34,000 clones, with roughly 80% as singletons. The chain uses TRBV9 and TRBJ1-1; possible D gene TRBD1, 5 bases. Sample: unsorted PBMCs, taken 1 year after starting antiretroviral therapy. The source of this sequence is a man aged 18 to 30 with HIV. Here the CDR3 DNA reads TGTGCCAGCAGCACTTGGCCTCAGGGAAACACTGAAGCTTTCTTT. Translation gives CASSTWPQGNTEAFF. The full variable domain, with the rest looked up from reference TRBV9 and TRBJ1-1, is DSGVTQTPKHLITATGQRVTLRCSPRSGDLSVYWYQQSLDQGLQFLIQYYNGEERAKGNILERFSAQQFPDLHSELNLSSLELGDSALYFCASSTWPQGNTEAFFGQGTRLTVV.